This section outlines one T cell receptor (beta chain) sequence together with its context. Which antigen it targets is not known. Within one base of it there is no much larger clone, and no base qualities were kept. The data were obtained in a study of blood T cell repertoires in COVID-19 (dated by TCRdb to 2018 to 2021). Turning to the overall study: Samples from collaborators originated in the United States, Italy and Spain and spanned both the acute and convalescent phases of COVID-19. Where available, HLA class I and class II types were taken from metadata supplied by the sample provider and were not determined by assay-based typing. The repertoires were released in a freely available public database meant as a resource for research on the immune response to SARS-CoV-2. A de-identified subject ID, COVID-19 status, age in years and sex were almost always included in the sample metadata. Subjects who had been exposed to COVID-19, were actively infected with it, or had recovered from it provided the deeply sampled blood TCRbeta repertoires that made up the dataset. The material from the prospective study consisted of cDNA or gDNA derived from T cells, B-cell-depleted T cells, or PBMCs. The samples were drawn from the first 160 participants of the ongoing ImmuneRACE study and from 1,254 subjects provided by 6 global collaborators.

Trimming leaves V shorter by 6 bases and J shorter by 5 bases, with the junction holding 8 bases beyond the gene matches. The CDR3 has 15 amino acids, counting the end cysteine and phenylalanine. The entry retains the CDR3 DNA only, 45 bases that are in frame from base 1. From a lookup of the germline V gene (reference sequence), CDR1 and CDR2 are MNHNY and SVGAGI. TCRbeta CDR3 regions were amplified from genomic DNA by means of the immunoSEQ Assay, a bias-controlled multiplex PCR. In the original analysis: Within the assay, amplification of reference gene primers was used to estimate how many nucleated cells each sample contained. Sequence reads were collapsed and filtered to measure the absolute abundance of every unique TCRbeta CDR3 rearrangement. Productive Simpson clonality was computed per sample as the square root of Simpson's diversity index over productive rearrangements. This is the immuneACCESS table as TCRdb keeps it, with only in-frame sequences that have V and J called. A part of the clones is gone; compared with another copy, unresolved V genes explain less than half, and the rest is unexplained. V and J calls and clone size follow that table, whereas D and trimming were derived from the DNA. The sample yields roughly 120,000 clones; roughly nine tenths were counted once. The ten largest make up roughly 3.7% of the sample.

The collaborating institutions used their own protocols to collect whole blood in K2EDTA tubes. For TCRbeta analysis, collaborators shipped samples in one of three forms: frozen whole blood, isolated PBMCs, or DNA extracted from either of those sample types. General conclusions and limits of the study: How much clinical and demographic metadata was included differed by source and by participant, and the metadata was provided uncurated.

The sample consisted of peripheral blood. The chain employs TRBV6-6 and TRBJ2-5, and 11 junctional nucleotides match TRBD2. This TCR was recovered from a man in his fifties or sixties with active COVID-19. The CDR3 protein sequence reads: CASSYSGGVRETQYF. The base sequence is TGTGCCAGCAGCTATAGCGGGGGGGTTCGGGAGACCCAGTACTTC.